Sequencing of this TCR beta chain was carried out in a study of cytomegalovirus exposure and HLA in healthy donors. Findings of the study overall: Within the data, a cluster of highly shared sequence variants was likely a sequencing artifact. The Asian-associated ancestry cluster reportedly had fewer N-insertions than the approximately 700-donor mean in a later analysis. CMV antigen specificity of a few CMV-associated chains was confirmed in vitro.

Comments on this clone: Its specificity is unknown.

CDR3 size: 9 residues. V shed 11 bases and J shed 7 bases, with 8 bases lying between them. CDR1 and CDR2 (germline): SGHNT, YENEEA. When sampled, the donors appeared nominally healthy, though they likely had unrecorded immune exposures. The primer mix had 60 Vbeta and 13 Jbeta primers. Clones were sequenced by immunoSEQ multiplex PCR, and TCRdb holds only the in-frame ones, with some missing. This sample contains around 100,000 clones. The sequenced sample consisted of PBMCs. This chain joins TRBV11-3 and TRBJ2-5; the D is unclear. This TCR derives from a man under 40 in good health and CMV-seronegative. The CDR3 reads CARGWTQYF. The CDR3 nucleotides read TGTGCCCGAGGTTGGACCCAGTACTTC.